These T cell receptor beta chains were read from a single sample in a study of spatial heterogeneity in lung cancer. MiXCR, run by TCRdb on the 5' RACE reads, gives a single entry per CDR3 protein. The data hold 4,000 or so distinct CDR3 sequences, with around 8.8% observed a single time. The sequencing here drew on lung tumor tissue, taken at surgery. These TCRs come from a male donor with early-stage non-small cell lung cancer. CDR3s include the opening cysteine and the closing phenylalanine or tryptophan. A D gene is named only where the DNA matches it firmly. Clone size is shown for a subset of rows, as once, few, many or a class of expanded clone.

>TRBD2|TRBV27|15|TRBJ2-3|medium-sized
TGTGCCAGCAGCCTTCTAGCGGGAGTTAGTGATACGCAGTATTTT
CASSLLAGVSDTQYF
>.|TRBV5-1|12|TRBJ1-2|.
TGCGCCAGCAGCTTGGGACAGAATGGCTACACCTTC
CASSLGQNGYTF
>.|TRBV2|14|TRBJ2-4|few
TGTGCCAGCAGTGAATTGTTAGCCAAAAACATTCAGTACTTC
CASSELLAKNIQYF
>.|TRBV10-3|18|TRBJ2-7|medium-sized
TGTGCCATCAGTGAGGTCGGTTGGGGGCTGCGGAGCTCCTACGAGCAGTACTTC
CAISEVGWGLRSSYEQYF
>.|TRBV19|13|TRBJ1-1|medium-sized
TGTGCCAGTAGTATTGTGGTGAACACTGAAGCTTTCTTT
CASSIVVNTEAFF
>TRBD1|TRBV28|17|TRBJ2-7|few
TGTGCCAGCAGTCCCATTTTACCGGGACAGCATTCCTACGAGCAGTACTTC
CASSPILPGQHSYEQYF
>.|TRBV7-9|16|TRBJ1-2|medium-sized
TGTGCCAGCAGCTTAACCACGGGCCGATCTATCTATGGCTACACCTTC
CASSLTTGRSIYGYTF
>.|TRBV7-9|11|TRBJ2-7|.
TGTGCCAGCAGCTTATCCTACGAGCAGTACTTC
CASSLSYEQYF
>.|TRBV7-6|13|TRBJ1-1|medium-sized
TGTGCCAGCAGCACTACGAGGGACACTGAAGCTTTCTTT
CASSTTRDTEAFF
>.|TRBV6-5|16|TRBJ2-7|medium-sized
TGTGCCAGCAGTTACTCTTCCGGACAGCACACCTACGAGCAGTACTTC
CASSYSSGQHTYEQYF
>.|TRBV25-1|14|TRBJ1-6|medium-sized
TGTGCCAGCAGTGAATCCGGGTATAATTCACCCCTCCACTTT
CASSESGYNSPLHF
>TRBD2|TRBV27|19|TRBJ2-3|large
TGTGCCAGCAGTTTAACTAGCGGGGGGTCGAAACCTAGCACAGATACGCAGTATTTT
CASSLTSGGSKPSTDTQYF
>TRBD2|TRBV20-1|15|TRBJ2-1|few
TGCAGTGCTAGATCTGACGGGAGGGCGTACAATGAGCAGTTCTTC
CSARSDGRAYNEQFF
>TRBD1|TRBV27|14|TRBJ1-4|medium-sized
TGTGCCAGCACCTCCGGGACAGGGGATGAAAAACTGTTTTTT
CASTSGTGDEKLFF
>.|TRBV12-3/TRBV12-4|15|TRBJ1-1|.
TGTGCCAGCAGTCCTACTGGACAGATTAACACTGAAGCTTTCTTT
CASSPTGQINTEAFF
>TRBD1|TRBV5-1|14|TRBJ1-1|.
TGCGCCAGCAGACCAGGGGGCGGCAACACTGAAGCTTTCTTT
CASRPGGGNTEAFF